This T cell receptor (beta chain) was sequenced during a study of blood T cell repertoires in COVID-19. Turning to the study itself: Whether acute or convalescent, the COVID-19 samples came from the United States, Italy and Spain.

Germline V gene sequence: CDR1 SGHRS, CDR2 YFSETQ. The J segment lost 8 bases and the V segment lost 3 bases, leaving 15 bases of the junction unmatched. The CDR3 spans 18 residues. Original processing notes: Estimation of nucleated cell counts relied on the amplification of reference gene primers. Sequencing used immunoSEQ multiplex PCR; TCRdb keeps in-frame clones, though not all of them. The DNA gave D and trimming, while V, J and clone size come from that table. The data contain some 170,000 clones, roughly 90% of them singletons. Cohorts were based on clinical histories the participants reported.

V gene TRBV5-1 combines with J gene TRBJ2-1, with 12 positions matching TRBD2. The receptor was derived from a human donor with acute COVID-19. The donor label of this sample is uncertain. Sequenced: PBMCs or T cells enriched from blood (not recorded which). The CDR3 DNA follows: TGCGCCAGCAGCTGGGCCCGACTAGCGGGGGATATCAGGGATGAGCAGTTCTTC. Translated: CASSWARLAGDIRDEQFF.